This entry concerns a single T cell receptor beta chain. Its antigen is currently unknown. In the naive CD8 group, cells lacked CD45RO and were positively selected for CCR7, so terminally differentiated effector memory CD45RA+ cells were left out. The sample is drawn from a study of shared clonotypes between healthy human individuals. Study-level findings and limits: An expected dependence of interdonor clonotype sharing on sequencing depth was noted.

This CDR3 is built from 13 residues. CDR1 and CDR2 from the germline V gene are SQVTM and ANQGSEA. V was pared by 4 bases and J by 1 base, with 10 bases between. Some clones are missing from TCRdb's copy, which holds only in-frame ones; the method was immunoSEQ multiplex PCR. The sample holds about 2.2 million clones, 85% to 95% seen once. The chain employs TRBV29-1 and TRBJ1-2; no clear D gene. Sequences were obtained from naive CD8+ T cells from PBMCs. The sequence was obtained from a man younger than 30 in good health. Some clones in this sample may be carry-over from other donors' samples. In nucleotides, the CDR3 is TGCAGCGTTGTCGGTCAGTTTAACTATGGCTACACCTTC. Translated, it gives CSVVGQFNYGYTF.